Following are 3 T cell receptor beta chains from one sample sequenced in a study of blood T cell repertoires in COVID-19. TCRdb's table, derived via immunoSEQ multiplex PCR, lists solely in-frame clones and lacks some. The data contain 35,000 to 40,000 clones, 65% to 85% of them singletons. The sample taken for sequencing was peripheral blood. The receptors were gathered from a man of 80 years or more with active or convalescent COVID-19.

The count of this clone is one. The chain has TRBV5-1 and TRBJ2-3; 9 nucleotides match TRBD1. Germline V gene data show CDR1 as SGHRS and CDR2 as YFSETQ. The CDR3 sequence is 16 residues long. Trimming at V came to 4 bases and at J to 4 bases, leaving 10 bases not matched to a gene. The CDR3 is CASSHGTGLTADTQYF. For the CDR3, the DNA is TGCGCCAGCAGCCACGGGACAGGGCTTACGGCAGATACGCAGTATTTT.

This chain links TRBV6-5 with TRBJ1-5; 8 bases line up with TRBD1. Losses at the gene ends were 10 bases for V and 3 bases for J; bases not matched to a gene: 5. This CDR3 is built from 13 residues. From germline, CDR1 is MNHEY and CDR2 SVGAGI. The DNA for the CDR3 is TGTGCCACGACGACAGGGGTCAATCAGCCCCAGCATTTT. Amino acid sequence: CATTTGVNQPQHF.

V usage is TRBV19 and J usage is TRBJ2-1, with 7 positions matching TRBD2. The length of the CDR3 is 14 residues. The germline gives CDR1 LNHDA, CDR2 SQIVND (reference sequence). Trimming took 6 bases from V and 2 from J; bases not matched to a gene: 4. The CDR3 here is CASSPGGTYNEQFF. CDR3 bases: TGTGCCAGTAGCCCCGGGGGGACCTACAATGAGCAGTTCTTC.